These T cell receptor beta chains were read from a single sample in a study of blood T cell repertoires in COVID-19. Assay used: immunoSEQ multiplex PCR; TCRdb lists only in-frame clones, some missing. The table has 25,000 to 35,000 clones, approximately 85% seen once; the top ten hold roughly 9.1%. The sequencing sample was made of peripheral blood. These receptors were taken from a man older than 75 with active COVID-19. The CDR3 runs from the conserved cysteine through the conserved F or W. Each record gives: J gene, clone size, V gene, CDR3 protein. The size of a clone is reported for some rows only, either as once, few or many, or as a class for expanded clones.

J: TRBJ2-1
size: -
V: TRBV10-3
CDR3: CAISEGADLSYNEQFF

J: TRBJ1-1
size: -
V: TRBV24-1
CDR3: CATSDPGQGNTEAFF

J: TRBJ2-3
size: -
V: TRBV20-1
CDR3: CSASPPPGQGAADTQYF

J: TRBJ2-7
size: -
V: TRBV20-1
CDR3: CSFQNGYEQYF

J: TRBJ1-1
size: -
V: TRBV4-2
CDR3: CASSQADTVEAFF

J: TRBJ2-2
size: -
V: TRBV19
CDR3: CASSFLGASNTGELFF

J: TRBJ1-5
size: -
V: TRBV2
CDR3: CASSYSGTANQPQHF

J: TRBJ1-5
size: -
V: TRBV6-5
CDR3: CASGRQGMGNQPQHF

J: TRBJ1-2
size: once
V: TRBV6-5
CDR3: CASRGQGGVGGYTF

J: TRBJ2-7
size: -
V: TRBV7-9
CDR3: CASSLEQGLAASSYEQYF

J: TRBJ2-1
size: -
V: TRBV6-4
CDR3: CAELAGRPGNEQFF

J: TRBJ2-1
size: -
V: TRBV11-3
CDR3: CASSFGSGGAHNEQFF

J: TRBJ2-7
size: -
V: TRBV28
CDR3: CASKGTSGVDEQYF

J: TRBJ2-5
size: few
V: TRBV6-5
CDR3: CASSLRRQGGETQYF